Following are 32 T cell receptor beta chains from one sample sequenced in a study of blood T cell repertoires in COVID-19. Profiling relied on immunoSEQ multiplex PCR, and the TCRdb table lists in-frame clones only, not all of them. This sample has about 260,000 clones, with under 90% found just once. Sequencing was carried out using peripheral blood. Receptors were obtained from a man aged 60 to 75 with acute or convalescent COVID-19.

The V call is TRBV6-2 or TRBV6-3, the J call TRBJ2-5; D possibly corresponds to TRBD1 (5 bases). The germline CDR1 and CDR2 sequences are MNHEY and SVGEGT. The V gene lost 5 bases and the J gene lost 5 bases, with 15 bases spanning the gap. This CDR3 has 14 residues. The CDR3 coding sequence is TGTGCCAGCAGTCCCCGGACAAGAATGGAGACCCAGTACTTC. This sequence encodes CASSPRTRMETQYF.

The V gene is TRBV2, the J gene TRBJ2-5, with 7 bases aligning to TRBD1. From germline, CDR1 is SNHLY and CDR2 FYNNEI. The CDR3 contains 14 residues. J gave up 5 bases and V 2 bases, and 5 bases lay outside the gene matches. The CDR3: CASSEQTGWETQYF. Written as DNA, the CDR3 is TGTGCCAGCAGTGAACAGACAGGGTGGGAGACCCAGTACTTC.

The genes are TRBV7-2 and TRBJ1-1; D unclear. With 6 bases removed from V and 8 bases from J, the gap between germline ends came to 19 bases. This CDR3 region has 14 residues. CDR1 is SGHTA and CDR2 is FQGNSA in the germline V gene. The CDR3 bases are TGTGCCAGCAGGCCAATTACAGAGCATGGGGAAGCTTTCTTT. It translates to CASRPITEHGEAFF.

The rearrangement links TRBV11-2 to TRBJ1-1, with 9 bases aligning to TRBD1. In germline, CDR1 is SGHAT, CDR2 FQNNGV. CDR3 size: 15 residues. The J segment lost 4 bases and the V segment lost 5 bases, leaving 8 bases of the junction unmatched. The DNA for the CDR3 is TGTGCCAGCAGCCCTACAGGGGGCGTGGGCACTGAAGCTTTCTTT. It yields the protein CASSPTGGVGTEAFF.

The DNA of the CDR3 is TGCAGCGTTGAAGTGTCCTGGGGGAGGGAGGGCCTTTACAATGAGCAGTTCTTC. Its translation: CSVEVSWGREGLYNEQFF. The J gene is TRBJ2-1, the V gene TRBV29-1; 7 positions match TRBD2. Germline-derived CDR1 and CDR2 are SQVTM and ANQGSEA. Unmatched junction bases numbered 16, after V lost 1 base and J lost 4 bases. The CDR3 loop spans 18 amino acids.

This chain links TRBV6-5 with TRBJ1-2, with TRBD1 identical over 8 bases. Germline V lookup: CDR1 MNHEY, CDR2 SVGAGI. J gave up 4 bases and V 8 bases, and 12 bases lay outside the gene matches. This CDR3 contains 15 residues. The chain's CDR3 is CASWTGQHPFYGYTF. CDR3 nucleotides: TGTGCCAGCTGGACAGGGCAACACCCATTCTATGGCTACACCTTC.

The chain carries TRBV6-5 and TRBJ1-1; 8 nucleotides line up with TRBD1. Germline-derived CDR1 and CDR2 are MNHEY and SVGAGI. V was pared by 2 bases and J by 4 bases, with 3 bases of the junction left unmatched. The CDR3 has 14 amino acids. The CDR3 region has the DNA TGTGCCAGCAGTTACGGAACAGGGGGCACTGAAGCTTTCTTT. Protein product: CASSYGTGGTEAFF.

This chain uses TRBV5-4 with TRBJ1-4; a weak D match, TRBD1 (5 bases). Germline CDR1 and CDR2: SGHNT and YYREEE (reference sequence). This CDR3 has 15 residues. V was trimmed by 3 bases and J by 5 bases, leaving 14 bases between them. CDR3 bases: TGTGCCAGCAGCTCCAGACAGAGTCGAAATGAAAAACTGTTTTTT. This translates into CASSSRQSRNEKLFF.

The rearrangement joins TRBV6-5 to TRBJ2-7; weak D call: TRBD2 (6 bases). CDR1 and CDR2 (germline): MNHEY, SVGAGI. V dropped 5 bases and J dropped 3 bases, with 17 bases sitting between them. This CDR3 contains 15 residues. The CDR3 DNA reads TGTGCCAGCAGTCCGCTTGTTGCCGGGGGCTACGAGCAGTACTTC. This translates into CASSPLVAGGYEQYF.

The chain couples TRBV29-1 to TRBJ1-2; a weak D match, TRBD1 (6 bases). From germline, CDR1 is SQVTM and CDR2 ANQGSEA. This CDR3 has 14 amino acids. In DNA, the CDR3 is TGCAGGCCATCGTCGAGGACAGAATCTGGAGGCTACACCTTC. Translation gives CRPSSRTESGGYTF.

This chain links TRBV3-1 (or the pseudogene TRBV3-2) with TRBJ1-1; D is perhaps TRBD1 (5 bases). This CDR3 is 12 amino acids long. CDR1 and CDR2 (germline): LGHDT, YNNKEL (reference sequence). V gave up 1 base and J gave up 6 bases, with 6 bases separating them. Written as DNA, the CDR3 is TGTGCCAGCAGCCAAGGGGGCGCTGAAGCTTTCTTT. Translated, it gives CASSQGGAEAFF.

Remarks on this clone: The missing conserved phenylalanine or tryptophan at the end of this CDR3 makes a read error likely. It is unclear where the CDR3 begins or ends on the DNA, so no DNA is shown, and the CDR3 is as TCRdb lists it. This sequence joins TRBV11-2 and TRBJ1-2; the DNA was not compared with TRBD1, the D call given in the table. Counting both end residues, the CDR3 totals 18 amino acids. Germline CDR1 and CDR2: SGHAT and FQNNGV. The CDR3 is CASSLGFGTVRGERSWVI.

The V gene is TRBV28, the J gene TRBJ1-2, with D hard to call. Germline CDR1 and CDR2: MDHEN and SYDVKM. This CDR3 comprises 17 residues. Trimming removed 7 bases from V and 0 bases from J, with 21 bases in between. The CDR3 sequence is CASTRPDGQVPNYGYTF. The DNA of the CDR3 is TGTGCCAGCACACGGCCCGATGGGCAGGTCCCTAACTATGGCTACACCTTC.

This clone was detected once. The chain is built from TRBV6-6 and TRBJ2-7; possibly TRBD2 for D (7 bases). CDR3 length: 15 amino acids. CDR1 and CDR2 (germline): MNHNY, SVGAGI (reference sequence). V was shortened by 6 bases and J by 1 base, with 16 bases between the two germline ends. The CDR3 nucleotides are TGTGCCAGCAGAGGGGGGGGGCCTGGGTCCTACGAGCAGTACTTC. It encodes CASRGGGPGSYEQYF.

The V call is TRBV6-2 or TRBV6-3, the J call TRBJ2-1, with 13 nucleotides matching TRBD2. With 3 bases clipped from V and 0 bases from J, the junction kept 5 bases outside the gene matches. CDR1 is MNHEY, CDR2 SVGEGT, per germline. The CDR3 runs to 18 residues. Here the CDR3 DNA reads TGTGCCAGCAGTTATAAGCGGACTAGCGGGAGCTCCTACAATGAGCAGTTCTTC. Its protein product is CASSYKRTSGSSYNEQFF.

This clone was picked up a small number of times. This chain links TRBV27 with TRBJ2-1; the D is unclear. CDR1 and CDR2 (germline): MNHEY, SMNVEV (reference sequence). The germline V and J ends were trimmed by 7 bases and 8 bases, with 18 bases remaining between them. The CDR3 sequence is 14 residues long. CDR3 in DNA: TGTGCCAGCACCGATCACGACTCCCTGGATGAGCAGTTCTTC. Its protein is CASTDHDSLDEQFF.

The gene calls are TRBV4-2 and TRBJ1-1; TRBD1 aligns across 12 bases. The germline V gene has CDR1 LGHNA and CDR2 YNFKEQ. With V trimmed by 3 bases and J by 6 bases, 14 bases remained unmatched. CDR3 length: 18 residues. CDR3 DNA: TGTGCCAGCAGCCAGGCCGTGGGGGACAGGGGGCCAACGGCTGAAGCTTTCTTT. Translation gives CASSQAVGDRGPTAEAFF.

The V and J genes are TRBV6-2 or TRBV6-3 and TRBJ2-7, with 7 bases that match TRBD2. CDR1 MNHEY and CDR2 SVGEGT come from the germline V gene. This CDR3 contains 14 residues. Trimming took 2 bases from V and 6 from J; bases not matched to a gene: 7. This CDR3 reads CASSYGGSTIEQYF. CDR3 coding DNA: TGTGCCAGCAGTTACGGCGGGAGTACCATCGAGCAGTACTTC.

With respect to this clone: This sample includes further DNA sequences coding for the same CDR3. This chain connects TRBV4-1 to TRBJ1-4; weak D call: TRBD1 (5 bases). This CDR3 region has 13 residues. Germline CDR1 MGHRA, CDR2 YSYEKL. The germline V and J ends were trimmed by 1 base and 7 bases, with 7 bases remaining between them. CDR3 sequence reads: CASSQVQGEKLFF. DNA for the CDR3: TGCGCCAGCAGCCAAGTTCAGGGTGAAAAACTGTTTTTT.

V and J are TRBV2 and TRBJ1-2, with TRBD1 as a possible D gene (6 bases). The CDR3 has 16 amino acids. V lost 1 base to trimming and J lost 6 bases, with 18 bases between them. Germline V lookup: CDR1 SNHLY, CDR2 FYNNEI. The chain's CDR3 is CASSEVGAQGPNGYTF. In DNA form, the CDR3 reads TGTGCCAGCAGTGAAGTAGGGGCACAGGGTCCCAATGGCTACACCTTC.

This clone appeared once. CDR3 bases: TGTGCCATCCTCTCCGACGGGACTGAAGCTTTCTTT. Amino acid sequence: CAILSDGTEAFF. The chain carries TRBV25-1 and TRBJ1-1; D not certain. Between the trimmed V and J ends, which lost 10 bases and 5 bases, there was a span of 14 bases. Germline V gene data show CDR1 as MGHDK and CDR2 as SYGVNS. The CDR3 totals 12 residues. Using reference TRBV25-1 and TRBJ1-1 for the parts outside the CDR3, the full variable domain is EADIYQTPRYLVIGTGKKITLECSQTMGHDKMYWYQQDPGMELHLIHYSYGVNSTEKGDLSSESTVSRIRTEHFPLTLESARPSHTSQYLCAILSDGTEAFFGQGTRLTVV.

The chain couples TRBV10-3 to TRBJ2-3; 8 bases are shared with TRBD1. The ends lost 6 bases at V and 0 bases at J; junction bases unmatched: 5. This CDR3 is 15 amino acids long. Germline CDR1 and CDR2: ENHRY and SYGVKD. The CDR3 here is CAIRRTGTSTDTQYF. CDR3 in DNA: TGTGCCATCAGGCGGACAGGGACTAGCACAGATACGCAGTATTTT.

This clone appeared a few times. The chain uses TRBV11-3 and TRBJ2-1; 8 positions agree with TRBD2. CDR3 length equals 18 residues. Per germline, CDR1 SGHNT and CDR2 YENEEA. The ends lost 0 bases at V and 10 bases at J; junction bases unmatched: 17. In DNA, the CDR3 is TGTGCCAGCAGCTTAGATAGGCGGGGACTAGGAGACAGACGCGAGCAGTTCTTC. It codes for CASSLDRRGLGDRREQFF.

Remarks on this clone: Other DNA sequences in this sample translate to the same CDR3. The chain carries TRBV5-1 and TRBJ2-1; TRBD2 is a possible D gene (6 bases). V was trimmed by 5 bases and J by 5 bases, leaving 11 bases between them. The CDR3 has 13 amino acids. Germline V gene sequence: CDR1 SGHRS, CDR2 YFSETQ. Here the CDR3 DNA reads TGCGCCAGCAGGCCGACGGGGGACAATGAGCAGTTCTTC. Protein sequence: CASRPTGDNEQFF.

CDR3 protein: CASSQVPGADTQYF. The DNA of the CDR3 is TGTGCCAGCAGCCAAGTCCCAGGGGCCGATACGCAGTATTTT. The chain recombines TRBV3-1 (or the pseudogene TRBV3-2) with TRBJ2-3, with D perhaps matching TRBD1 (6 bases). The CDR3 is 14 amino acids. Trimming cost V 1 base and J 6 bases, with 11 bases left between them. Germline loops: CDR1 LGHDT, CDR2 YNNKEL (reference sequence).

The V call is TRBV7-3, the J call TRBJ2-2; D is perhaps TRBD1 (6 bases). This CDR3 spans 15 amino acids. CDR1 is SGHTA and CDR2 is FQGTGA in the germline V gene. With 4 bases removed from V and 3 bases from J, the gap between germline ends came to 12 bases. The CDR3 sequence: CASSSSDSHTGELFF. The DNA for the CDR3 is TGTGCCAGCAGCTCGTCGGACAGTCACACCGGGGAGCTGTTTTTT.

This clone was seen more than once but under ten times. This chain uses TRBV18 with TRBJ2-7, with a possible D match to TRBD2 (5 bases). CDR3 length: 16 residues. From germline, CDR1 is KGHSH and CDR2 LQKENI. Trimming cost V 0 bases and J 2 bases, with 14 bases left between them. The CDR3 DNA reads TGTGCCAGCTCACCACCGAGCCAGGTCGGGACCTACGAGCAGTACTTC. Protein product: CASSPPSQVGTYEQYF.

The chain uses TRBV5-1 and TRBJ1-2, with D possibly TRBD1 on 6 matching bases. CDR1 SGHRS and CDR2 YFSETQ come from the germline V gene. V was cut by 4 bases and J by 5 bases, with 18 bases left in between. The CDR3 runs to 15 residues. CDR3 DNA sequence: TGCGCCAGCAGCCGGGAACAGGGTCGAGTGTATGGCTACACCTTC. Translation: CASSREQGRVYGYTF.

This clone was observed a handful of times. V is TRBV10-2 and J is TRBJ1-3; D not resolved. CDR3 length equals 14 residues. Trimming pared 6 bases from V and 4 bases from J, leaving 13 bases between. Germline values: CDR1 WSHSY, CDR2 SAAADI. This chain's CDR3 is CASSEVTTGNTIYF. In DNA, the CDR3 is TGCGCCAGCAGCGAGGTTACAACCGGAAACACCATATATTTT.

The CDR3: CASSPPGQGIYEQYF. CDR3 sequence (DNA): TGTGCCAGCTCACCACCGGGACAGGGAATTTACGAGCAGTACTTC. The V call is TRBV18, the J call TRBJ2-7, with 9 bases lining up with TRBD1. The CDR3 length is 15 residues. With 0 bases clipped from V and 4 bases from J, the junction kept 4 bases outside the gene matches. From germline, CDR1 is KGHSH and CDR2 LQKENI.

Comments on this clone: The same CDR3 also results from other DNA sequences found in this sample. V usage is TRBV18 and J usage is TRBJ1-1; possibly TRBD1 for D (5 bases). CDR3 length: 13 residues. Trimming cost V 3 bases and J 1 base, with 6 bases left between them. Germline lookup yields CDR1 KGHSH and CDR2 LQKENI. CDR3 sequence (DNA): TGTGCCAGCTCACCGCAGGGGAACACTGAAGCTTTCTTT. Protein product: CASSPQGNTEAFF.

The chain combines TRBV5-1 with TRBJ2-1, with unresolved D. The V end was cut by 5 bases, the J end by 10 bases, with 10 bases between. Germline V CDR1 and CDR2: SGHRS, YFSETQ. The CDR3 is made up of 11 amino acids. The CDR3 here is CASRVRLEQFF. DNA of the CDR3: TGCGCCAGCAGAGTGAGACTCGAGCAGTTCTTC.